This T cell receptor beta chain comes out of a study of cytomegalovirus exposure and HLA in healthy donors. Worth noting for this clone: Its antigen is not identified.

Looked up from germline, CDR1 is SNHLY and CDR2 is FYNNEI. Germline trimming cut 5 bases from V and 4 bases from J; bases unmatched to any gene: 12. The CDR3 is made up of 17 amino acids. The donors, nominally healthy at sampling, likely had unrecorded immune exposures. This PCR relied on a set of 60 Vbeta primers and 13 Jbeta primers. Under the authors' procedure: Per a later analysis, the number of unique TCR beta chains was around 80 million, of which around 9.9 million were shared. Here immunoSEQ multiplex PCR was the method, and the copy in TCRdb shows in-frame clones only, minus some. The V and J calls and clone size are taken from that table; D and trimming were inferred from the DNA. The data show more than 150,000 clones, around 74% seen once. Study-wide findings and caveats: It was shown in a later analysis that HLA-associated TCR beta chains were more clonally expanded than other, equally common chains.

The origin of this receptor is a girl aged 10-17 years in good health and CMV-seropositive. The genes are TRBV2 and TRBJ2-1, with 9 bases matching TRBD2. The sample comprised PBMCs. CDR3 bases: TGTGCCAGCAGTCGAGGGTGGGTAGCGGGGGTGTACAATGAGCAGTTCTTC. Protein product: CASSRGWVAGVYNEQFF.